The sequence of this T cell receptor beta chain was determined in a study of T-cell reconstitution after alpha-beta-depleted transplantation in children. Unique molecular identifiers were built into the TCRbeta library. TCRdb redid the calling of the PCR reads with MiXCR, one entry per CDR3 protein. The sample includes fewer than 550,000 distinct CDR3 sequences, 9.5% to 12% of them seen just once. With V trimmed by 3 bases and J by 0 bases, 16 bases remained unmatched. CDR3 length equals 20 residues. The germline V gene encodes CDR1 DFQATT and CDR2 SNEGSKA (reference sequence). The rearrangement links TRBV20-1 to TRBJ2-6; 8 positions agree with TRBD1. The sequence was obtained from a female patient aged 2-9 years who had a stem cell transplant for aplastic anemia, so the T cells may come from the graft donor. Specimen: PBMCs, mostly from graft donor cells, collected 180 days after TCRalphabeta/CD19-depleted stem cell transplant. The CDR3 spells CSARAFRQGQSFSGANVLTF. Here the CDR3 DNA reads TGCAGTGCTAGGGCCTTCAGACAGGGGCAGTCTTTCTCTGGGGCCAACGTCCTGACTTTC.